These T cell receptor beta chains were read from a single sample in a study of beta chain features in type 1 diabetes. Here immunoSEQ multiplex PCR was the method, and the copy in TCRdb shows in-frame clones only, minus some. The sample includes some 290,000 clones, roughly an eighth seen only once; the top ten take 0.017%. Sequencing used naive CD4+ T cells from blood. The receptors originated from a man aged 30 to 45 with type 1 diabetes. CDR3s include the opening cysteine and the closing phenylalanine or tryptophan. The D gene is left open where the match is weak. Only part of the rows carry a size: once, few, many, or a class if the clone is expanded.

TRBJ2-1,TRBV2,TRBD2,few,CASRANQAGNEQFF,TGTGCCAGCAGAGCAAACCAAGCGGGGAATGAGCAGTTCTTC
TRBJ1-2,TRBV28,-,-,CASSRLTGSNGYTF,TGTGCCAGCAGCCGCCTGACAGGTTCTAATGGCTACACCTTC
TRBJ2-1,TRBV4-1,TRBD2,-,CASSHTQREGEQFF,TGCGCCAGCAGCCATACGCAGCGGGAGGGTGAGCAGTTCTTC
TRBJ2-2,TRBV7-3,-,-,CASSFTGTGELFF,TGTGCCAGCAGCTTTACAGGGACCGGGGAGCTGTTTTTT
TRBJ2-1,TRBV5-4,-,-,CASSVWSGEQFF,TGTGCCAGCAGCGTATGGAGTGGAGAGCAGTTCTTC
TRBJ2-5,TRBV5-4,-,-,CASSGRKETQYF,TGTGCCAGCAGCGGCCGAAAAGAGACCCAGTACTTC
TRBJ1-5,TRBV5-4,TRBD1,few,CASSFGQGEDQPQHF,TGTGCCAGCAGTTTCGGACAGGGGGAAGATCAGCCCCAGCATTTT
TRBJ2-3,TRBV7-3,-,few,CASSLSGTSTDTQYF,TGTGCCAGCAGCTTATCTGGGACTAGCACAGATACGCAGTATTTT
TRBJ1-1,TRBV5-1,TRBD1,few,CASRTRDRGEAFF,TGCGCCAGCAGGACTCGGGACAGAGGAGAAGCTTTCTTT
TRBJ2-7,TRBV5-4,TRBD1,few,CASSHPGTGVNYEQYF,TGTGCCAGCAGCCATCCCGGGACAGGGGTTAACTACGAGCAGTACTTC
TRBJ1-1,TRBV19,TRBD1,few,CASSPGTGGSLGNTEAFF,TGTGCCAGTAGTCCTGGGACAGGGGGCTCTCTAGGGAACACTGAAGCTTTCTTT
TRBJ2-7,TRBV28,-,-,CASMGVSYEQYF,TGTGCCAGCATGGGCGTCTCCTACGAGCAGTACTTC
TRBJ2-1,TRBV5-4,TRBD2,few,CASSFGRDYPNEQFF,TGTGCCAGCAGCTTTGGGCGGGACTACCCGAATGAGCAGTTCTTC
TRBJ1-2,TRBV5-6,-,few,CASSFSGFEVYTF,TGTGCCAGCAGCTTTTCCGGGTTTGAAGTCTACACCTTC
TRBJ1-1,TRBV27,-,-,CASSLSRGTIEAFF,TGTGCCAGCAGTCTCTCCAGGGGCACTATTGAAGCTTTCTTT
TRBJ2-2,TRBV7-6,-,-,CASSLTGANTGELFF,TGTGCCAGCAGCTTGACAGGAGCGAACACCGGGGAGCTGTTTTTT
TRBJ2-6,TRBV7-6,TRBD1,-,CASSRRTGGASGANVLTF,TGTGCCAGCAGCAGGAGGACAGGGGGCGCGTCTGGGGCCAACGTCCTGACTTTC
TRBJ1-1,TRBV14,-,few,CASSRGGNTEAFF,TGTGCCAGCAGCCGAGGGGGTAACACTGAAGCTTTCTTT
TRBJ2-7,TRBV7-9,TRBD1,-,CASSFSAGTGGPYEQYF,TGTGCCAGCAGCTTTAGCGCCGGGACAGGGGGCCCCTACGAGCAGTACTTC
TRBJ2-7,TRBV28,-,-,CASSLFPRDTHSYEQYF,TGTGCCAGCAGTTTATTTCCCCGGGACACCCACTCCTACGAGCAGTACTTC
TRBJ1-1,TRBV30,-,few,CAWEPDYTEAFF,TGTGCCTGGGAGCCGGACTACACTGAAGCTTTCTTT
TRBJ2-5,TRBV7-2,TRBD1,-,CASSFDRGPAETQYF,TGTGCCAGCAGCTTCGACAGGGGACCGGCAGAGACCCAGTACTTC
TRBJ2-7,TRBV6-1,-,few,CASSETDRLSLRHDEQYF,TGTGCCAGCAGTGAAACCGACAGGTTAAGCCTACGACACGACGAGCAGTACTTC
TRBJ2-1,TRBV5-1,-,-,CASSLRSSYNEQFF,TGCGCCAGCAGCTTGAGGAGCTCCTACAATGAGCAGTTCTTC
TRBJ2-2,TRBV9,TRBD1,-,CASSRRQGVDTGELFF,TGTGCCAGCAGTCGCCGACAGGGGGTAGACACCGGGGAGCTGTTTTTT
TRBJ1-1,TRBV15,-,-,CATSRDGGRRNTEAFF,TGTGCCACCAGCAGAGATGGGGGCAGAAGGAACACTGAAGCTTTCTTT
TRBJ1-2,TRBV10-3,TRBD1,-,CAIRDNLGTASNYGYTF,TGTGCCATCAGGGACAACCTAGGGACAGCTTCTAACTATGGCTACACCTTC
TRBJ1-1,TRBV18,TRBD1,-,CASSRDRATEAFF,TGTGCCAGCTCTCGGGACAGGGCGACTGAAGCTTTCTTT
TRBJ2-2,TRBV7-2,TRBD2,few,CASNLGLAGGIGELFF,TGTGCCAGCAACCTTGGACTAGCGGGAGGTATCGGGGAGCTGTTTTTT
TRBJ2-1,TRBV2,-,-,CASSQRRYNEQFF,TGTGCCAGCAGTCAGCGGAGGTACAATGAGCAGTTCTTC
TRBJ1-2,TRBV28,TRBD1,-,CASSSGQGVGGYTF,TGTGCCAGCAGTTCAGGACAGGGGGTAGGAGGCTACACCTTC
TRBJ1-2,TRBV7-9,TRBD1,-,CASSLKQGANGYTF,TGTGCCAGCAGCTTAAAACAGGGGGCAAATGGCTACACCTTC
TRBJ2-2,TRBV28,TRBD2,few,CASSLWAGGPGTGELFF,TGTGCCAGCAGTTTATGGGCGGGAGGGCCCGGCACCGGGGAGCTGTTTTTT
TRBJ2-3,TRBV10-3,-,few,CAISESLSRTDTQYF,TGTGCCATCAGTGAGTCGCTAAGCCGCACAGATACGCAGTATTTT
TRBJ2-7,TRBV7-2,TRBD2,-,CASSSTSGLGEQYF,TGTGCCAGCAGCTCGACTAGCGGGTTGGGAGAGCAGTACTTC
TRBJ2-1,TRBV7-2,TRBD1,-,CASSEGQVPYNEQFF,TGTGCCAGCAGCGAAGGACAGGTTCCCTACAATGAGCAGTTCTTC
TRBJ2-7,TRBV18,TRBD1,few,CASSPDRGEQYF,TGTGCCAGCTCGCCGGACAGGGGCGAGCAGTACTTC
TRBJ2-1,TRBV18,-,-,CASSPSNEQFF,TGTGCCAGCTCACCGAGCAATGAGCAGTTCTTC
TRBJ2-7,TRBV7-2,TRBD1,few,CASTPRDRTYEQYF,TGTGCCAGCACCCCCCGGGACAGAACCTACGAGCAGTACTTC
TRBJ1-2,TRBV4-1,-,few,CASSQIGEGGYTF,TGCGCCAGCAGCCAGATTGGTGAGGGCGGCTACACCTTC
TRBJ2-1,TRBV13,TRBD2,few,CASSSTRTSSGEQFF,TGTGCCAGCAGCTCAACTCGGACTAGCAGTGGCGAGCAGTTCTTC
TRBJ2-5,TRBV11-2,-,few,CASSLEDYTTQYF,TGTGCCAGCAGCTTAGAGGACTACACGACCCAGTACTTC
TRBJ1-5,TRBV28,TRBD1,-,CASSPGTGGNQPQHF,TGTGCCAGCAGCCCCGGGACAGGGGGGAATCAGCCCCAGCATTTT
TRBJ2-3,TRBV7-3,-,few,CASSHGVDTDTQYF,TGTGCCAGCAGCCATGGAGTAGACACAGATACGCAGTATTTT
TRBJ2-6,TRBV28,-,-,CASSGANVLTF,TGCGCGAGCTCTGGGGCCAACGTCCTGACTTTC
TRBJ2-2,TRBV30,TRBD1,-,CATDRANTGELFF,TGTGCCACGGACAGGGCAAACACCGGGGAGCTGTTTTTT
TRBJ2-1,TRBV5-1,-,few,CASSLARGYNEQFF,TGCGCCAGCAGCTTGGCAAGGGGGTACAATGAGCAGTTCTTC
TRBJ1-1,TRBV19,TRBD1,few,CASTRGDRGTEAFF,TGTGCCAGTACCCGTGGGGACAGGGGGACTGAAGCTTTCTTT
TRBJ1-2,TRBV29-1,-,-,CSVGGRDGYTF,TGCAGCGTTGGGGGCAGGGATGGCTACACCTTC
TRBJ2-2,TRBV9,TRBD2,-,CASSVTGGATGELFF,TGTGCCAGCAGCGTAACGGGAGGGGCCACCGGGGAGCTGTTTTTT
TRBJ2-2,TRBV29-1,TRBD2,few,CSARRLADTGELFF,TGCAGCGCCCGCAGGCTAGCGGACACCGGGGAGCTGTTTTTT
TRBJ1-1,TRBV4-1,-,-,CASSQDQENTEAFF,TGCGCCAGCAGCCAAGATCAGGAGAACACTGAAGCTTTCTTT
TRBJ2-5,TRBV27,-,-,CASSLSGLPQTQYF,TGTGCCAGCAGTTTATCTGGACTCCCACAGACCCAGTACTTC
TRBJ1-1,TRBV7-2,-,-,CASSSYTGVGTEAFF,TGTGCCAGCAGCTCTTATACAGGTGTTGGAACTGAAGCTTTCTTT